This T cell receptor (beta chain) was documented in a study of shared clonotypes between healthy human individuals. Study-wide background: The study used three CD4 naive, three CD4 memory, two CD8 naive and one CD8 memory plate per donor. Study results and limitations: Relative to clonotypes present in all four donors, those not shared had lower generation probabilities. Compared with memory subsets, naive subsets generally had larger estimated richness.

To note about this clone: Its cognate antigen is unknown.

Germline assignment: CDR1 KGHSH and CDR2 LQKENI. The CDR3 runs to 16 residues. Trimming cost V 3 bases and J 0 bases, with 14 bases left between them. In the source study's methods: Filtering differed, since immunoSEQ gave only junction sequences and no quality scores. The table came from immunoSEQ multiplex PCR; TCRdb's copy has only in-frame clones and leaves some out. Clone size and the V and J calls come from that table; the DNA yielded D and trimming. The sample records more than 550,000 clones, 72% being singletons. The source of this sequence is a woman aged 30 to 39 in good health. The chain recombines TRBV18 with TRBJ1-2, with D hard to call. Sequenced input: memory CD4+ T cells sorted from blood. The sample's subset: CD45RA-negative fraction. The CDR3 DNA sequence: TGTGCCAGCTCACCCCCACAGCTAATACCTAACTATGGCTACACCTTC. This encodes CASSPPQLIPNYGYTF.